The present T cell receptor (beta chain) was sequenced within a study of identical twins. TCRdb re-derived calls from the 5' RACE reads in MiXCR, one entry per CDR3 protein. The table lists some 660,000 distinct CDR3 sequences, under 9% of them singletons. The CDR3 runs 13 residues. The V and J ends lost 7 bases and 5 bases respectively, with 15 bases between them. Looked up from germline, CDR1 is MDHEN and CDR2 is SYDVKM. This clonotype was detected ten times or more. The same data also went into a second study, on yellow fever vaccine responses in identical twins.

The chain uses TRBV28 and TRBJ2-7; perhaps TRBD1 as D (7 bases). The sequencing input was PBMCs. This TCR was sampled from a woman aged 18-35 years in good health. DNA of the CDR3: TGTGCCAGCATTGGCAGGGGGGAAAACGAGCAGTACTTC. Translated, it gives CASIGRGENEQYF.